This T cell receptor (beta chain) comes out of a study of blood T cell repertoires in COVID-19. Background on the study: Whether acute or convalescent, the COVID-19 samples came from the United States, Italy and Spain.

Germline CDR1 is MNHNY and CDR2 is SVGAGI (reference sequence). CDR3 length: 14 residues. With V trimmed by 4 bases and J by 3 bases, 3 bases remained unmatched. This table comes from immunoSEQ multiplex PCR, and its TCRdb copy is limited to in-frame clones, with some not included. The repertoire holds approximately 140,000 clones, with 88% as singletons. This clonotype originated in a human donor in a cohort sampled during active COVID-19. The sequencing input was peripheral blood. The V call is TRBV6-6, the J call TRBJ2-4; 7 nucleotides agree with TRBD1. As DNA, the CDR3 is TGTGCCAGCAGTTCGGACAGGTTCAAAAACATTCAGTACTTC. Translation gives CASSSDRFKNIQYF.